The text below deals with one TCR beta chain. Its binding antigen is unknown. Base qualities are not recorded, but no much larger clone differs from it by a single base. The entry originates in a study of CD8+ T cells in alopecia areata (dated by TCRdb to the late 2010s). Background for the entire study: Treated patients were enrolled in an open-label pilot trial of oral tofacitinib, 5 to 10 mg twice daily, for moderate-to-severe alopecia areata. Tofacitinib was given for 6 to 18 months, followed by 6 months of follow-up off drug to assess delayed response and recurrence. In both human patients and the C3H/HeJ mouse model, the study applied high-throughput TCRbeta sequencing to look at T cell clonal expansion in alopecia areata. Scalp tissue and sorted CD4+ and CD8+ peripheral blood T cells from patchy and totalis/universalis alopecia areata patients and from healthy controls were covered by human TCRbeta sequencing. Biopsies were taken from tofacitinib-treated patients at baseline and at 4 and 24 weeks of treatment, and a later scalp biopsy was taken in several of the tofacitinib-treated patients. Clonality in the scalp was compared among normal scalp (n=4), patchy alopecia areata scalp (n=8), and alopecia totalis/universalis scalp (n=8). RNA came from the PAXgene miRNA kit for fixed scalp, the miRNeasy kit for PBMCs, and the RNeasy kit for mouse skin. TCRbeta CDR3 regions were amplified by immunoSEQ multiplex PCR with 35 Vbeta forward and 13 Jbeta reverse primers. Overall study results and their limits: Shared TCR sequences between patients were less evident than in mice, which may be partly attributable to HLA diversity in the patient population. Unlike mouse skin, where gammadelta T cells dominate, normal human skin contains resident alphabeta T cells that get sequenced too, which complicates analysis of the scalp TCR repertoire. Higher clonality and more expanded CD8+ clones were observed in lesional scalp than in normal scalp, particularly in alopecia totalis/universalis, a finding suggestive of antigenic drive.

Library generation was performed with the immunoSEQ multiplex PCR assay. RNA was extracted from all samples and reverse transcribed into cDNA, which served as template for TCR sequencing. SuperScript III was used for first-strand cDNA synthesis, primed with a 2:1 mix of oligo-dT and random hexamers. A synthetic immune receptor repertoire was used to gauge amplification bias, and whatever bias remained was removed computationally. The source study handled its data this way. After raw reads were preprocessed to remove errors, the CDR3 was defined following IMGT conventions as running from the conserved cysteine to phenylalanine. Clonality was computed by normalizing Shannon entropy by log2 of the number of productive unique TCRs and subtracting the result from 1. Scalp TCRbeta sequences were cross-referenced with sorted blood CD4 and CD8 repertoires so that the CD4 or CD8 identity of scalp clones could be inferred. In TCRdb, the immuneACCESS table is reduced to in-frame sequences with V and J assigned. These tables do not hold every clone; where another copy was compared, an unresolved V gene accounts for under half, and the others remain unexplained. Clone size and the V and J calls come from that table; the DNA yielded D and trimming. In this sample the table shows 220,000 or so clones, approximately 52% of which occur a single time. In total, the top ten clones hold less than 0.6% of the sample.

In light of the paper, this sample's time point label describes: baseline before oral tofacitinib. Lesional scalp punch biopsies and peripheral blood were obtained from alopecia areata patients. PBMCs were separated by density centrifugation and stained for CD3, CD4 and CD8, after which CD4+ and CD8+ T cells were sorted on a FACSAria. The source was CD4+ T cells sorted from blood, collected at week 0. This receptor was obtained from a human donor with alopecia areata.

The CDR3 loop reads CASITPTGTEAFF. The bases are TGTGCCAGCATTACCCCCACAGGCACTGAAGCTTTCTTT. The sequence joins TRBV27 to TRBJ1-1, with TRBD1 perhaps the D gene, on 5 matching bases. The CDR3 measures 13 amino acids from cysteine to phenylalanine. Solely the CDR3 DNA is kept, with 39 bases framed from the first base. The V and J ends are trimmed by 7 bases and 4 bases, leaving 13 bases between them. From a lookup of the germline V gene (reference sequence), CDR1 and CDR2 are MNHEY and SMNVEV.